A selection of T cell receptor beta chains follows, all from one sample in a study of shared clonotypes between healthy human individuals. Clones were sequenced by immunoSEQ multiplex PCR, and TCRdb holds only the in-frame ones, with some missing. The sample lists more than 1 million clones, about 84% seen once, with under 0.65% in the top ten. Sequencing was performed on memory CD4+ T cells from PBMCs. The receptors were sampled from a man aged 18 to 30 in good health. Some clones in this sample may be carry-over from other donors' samples. The CDR3 runs from the conserved cysteine through the conserved F or W. A D gene is named only where the DNA matches it firmly. Not every row has a clone size; where given, it reads once, few, many or a size class.

d_call: NA
j_call: TRBJ1-1
v_call: TRBV20-1
clone_size: NA
cdr3_nt: TGCAGTGCTGCTGACCGCTCTGAAGCTTTCTTT
cdr3_aa: CSAADRSEAFF

d_call: NA
j_call: TRBJ2-1
v_call: TRBV7-9
clone_size: NA
cdr3_nt: TGTGCCAGCAACCTCCTAACTGAGCAGTTCTTC
cdr3_aa: CASNLLTEQFF

d_call: NA
j_call: TRBJ1-1
v_call: TRBV6-6
clone_size: NA
cdr3_nt: TGTGCCAGCAGCACGTCAAGACCGAACACTGAAGCTTTCTTT
cdr3_aa: CASSTSRPNTEAFF

d_call: NA
j_call: TRBJ2-7
v_call: TRBV21-1
clone_size: many
cdr3_nt: TGTGCCAGCAGCCCCGGGACATTCCCCTACGAGCAGTACTTC
cdr3_aa: CASSPGTFPYEQYF

d_call: TRBD1
j_call: TRBJ1-1
v_call: TRBV5-1
clone_size: NA
cdr3_nt: TGCGCCAGCAGCCGCCTACAGGGGGTGAACACTGAAGCTTTCTTT
cdr3_aa: CASSRLQGVNTEAFF

d_call: NA
j_call: TRBJ2-3
v_call: TRBV19
clone_size: few
cdr3_nt: TGTGCCAGTAGTCTAGCGTGGTCGGCAGATACGCAGTATTTT
cdr3_aa: CASSLAWSADTQYF

d_call: NA
j_call: TRBJ1-1
v_call: TRBV18
clone_size: NA
cdr3_nt: TGTGCCAGCTCACCTGCCGAGCAGGGGAACACTGAAGCTTTCTTT
cdr3_aa: CASSPAEQGNTEAFF

d_call: NA
j_call: TRBJ2-1
v_call: TRBV30
clone_size: NA
cdr3_nt: TGTGCCTGGAGCACTCAGTGGGGCAACAATGAGCAGTTCTTC
cdr3_aa: CAWSTQWGNNEQFF

d_call: NA
j_call: TRBJ2-1
v_call: TRBV4-3
clone_size: NA
cdr3_nt: TGCGCCAGCAGCCAAGATATGGGGGGTGAGCAGTTCTTC
cdr3_aa: CASSQDMGGEQFF

d_call: NA
j_call: TRBJ2-7
v_call: TRBV7-2
clone_size: once
cdr3_nt: TGTGCCAGCAGCTTATCCCGGGGGAGCTCCTACGAGCAGTACTTC
cdr3_aa: CASSLSRGSSYEQYF

d_call: NA
j_call: TRBJ2-3
v_call: TRBV29-1
clone_size: NA
cdr3_nt: TGCGGTGGTTCGGGATTCCCTAGCACAGATACGCAGTATTTT
cdr3_aa: CGGSGFPSTDTQYF

d_call: NA
j_call: TRBJ2-2
v_call: TRBV7-8
clone_size: few
cdr3_nt: TGTGCCAGCAGGACACTTTGGCGGGGCACGAACACCGGGGAGCTGTTTTTT
cdr3_aa: CASRTLWRGTNTGELFF

d_call: NA
j_call: TRBJ2-2
v_call: TRBV29-1
clone_size: NA
cdr3_nt: TGCAGCGTCCGCCCTAGGGACGGCCGCCAGGGGAACACCGGGGAGCTGTTTTTT
cdr3_aa: CSVRPRDGRQGNTGELFF

d_call: NA
j_call: TRBJ1-4
v_call: TRBV10-3
clone_size: NA
cdr3_nt: TGTGCCATCAGTGAGTCGGCAGGGAGTAATGAAAAACTGTTTTTT
cdr3_aa: CAISESAGSNEKLFF

d_call: TRBD2
j_call: TRBJ2-2
v_call: TRBV7-6
clone_size: NA
cdr3_nt: TGTGCCAGCAGCCTTAGGACTAGCGGGAGCGGGGAGCTGTTTTTT
cdr3_aa: CASSLRTSGSGELFF

d_call: NA
j_call: TRBJ1-5
v_call: TRBV19
clone_size: once
cdr3_nt: TGTGCCAGTACCTCTTTTGGGAGCCTTGACTATCAGCCCCAGCATTTT
cdr3_aa: CASTSFGSLDYQPQHF

d_call: NA
j_call: TRBJ2-1
v_call: TRBV18
clone_size: NA
cdr3_nt: TGTGCCAGCACCGCCGGGAGCTCCTACAATGAGCAGTTCTTC
cdr3_aa: CASTAGSSYNEQFF

d_call: NA
j_call: TRBJ2-2
v_call: TRBV28
clone_size: NA
cdr3_nt: TGTGCCAGCAGAAGGACAGCCGGCGCCGGGGAGCTGTTTTTT
cdr3_aa: CASRRTAGAGELFF

d_call: NA
j_call: TRBJ1-4
v_call: TRBV18
clone_size: NA
cdr3_nt: TGTGCCAGCTCACCCGGGGAAAAACTGTTTTTT
cdr3_aa: CASSPGEKLFF

d_call: NA
j_call: TRBJ2-7
v_call: TRBV7-9
clone_size: NA
cdr3_nt: TGTGCCAGCAGCTTGGGTGGGGTCAGCTACGAGCAGTACTTC
cdr3_aa: CASSLGGVSYEQYF

d_call: NA
j_call: TRBJ1-2
v_call: TRBV5-1
clone_size: NA
cdr3_nt: TGCGCCAGCAGCCCCAGGGACACGGCGTATGGCTACACCTTC
cdr3_aa: CASSPRDTAYGYTF

d_call: NA
j_call: TRBJ2-5
v_call: TRBV6-1
clone_size: NA
cdr3_nt: TGTGCCAGCAGTGAAGGGGCCGGGGGAGAGACCCAGTACTTC
cdr3_aa: CASSEGAGGETQYF

d_call: NA
j_call: TRBJ2-2
v_call: TRBV7-3
clone_size: NA
cdr3_nt: TGTGCCAGCAGCTTAGGTGCTGGCACCGGGGAGCTGTTTTTT
cdr3_aa: CASSLGAGTGELFF

d_call: NA
j_call: TRBJ1-1
v_call: TRBV5-1
clone_size: NA
cdr3_nt: TGCGCCAGCAGCTTGGAGGGTGGGGCAACCCGAACATTGGAAGCTTTCTTT
cdr3_aa: CASSLEGGATRTLEAFF

d_call: NA
j_call: TRBJ1-2
v_call: TRBV6-6
clone_size: NA
cdr3_nt: TGTGCCAGCAGTTCCGCAGCCCACGGGACGGGCGGCTACACCTTC
cdr3_aa: CASSSAAHGTGGYTF

d_call: TRBD2
j_call: TRBJ2-1
v_call: TRBV28
clone_size: NA
cdr3_nt: TGTGCCAGCAGTTTAGCGGGAGCCGACTCCTACAATGAGCAGTTCTTC
cdr3_aa: CASSLAGADSYNEQFF

d_call: NA
j_call: TRBJ1-2
v_call: TRBV30
clone_size: NA
cdr3_nt: TGTGCCTGGAGTAACGGGAAATTCCATGGCTACACCTTC
cdr3_aa: CAWSNGKFHGYTF

d_call: NA
j_call: TRBJ2-7
v_call: TRBV21-1
clone_size: NA
cdr3_nt: TGTGCCAGCAGCAAAGACAGGGCCCTAGGGAACGAGCAGTACTTC
cdr3_aa: CASSKDRALGNEQYF

d_call: NA
j_call: TRBJ1-1
v_call: TRBV30
clone_size: NA
cdr3_nt: TGTGCCTGGAGTGTATGGGCAGGGGTTACTGAAGCTTTCTTT
cdr3_aa: CAWSVWAGVTEAFF